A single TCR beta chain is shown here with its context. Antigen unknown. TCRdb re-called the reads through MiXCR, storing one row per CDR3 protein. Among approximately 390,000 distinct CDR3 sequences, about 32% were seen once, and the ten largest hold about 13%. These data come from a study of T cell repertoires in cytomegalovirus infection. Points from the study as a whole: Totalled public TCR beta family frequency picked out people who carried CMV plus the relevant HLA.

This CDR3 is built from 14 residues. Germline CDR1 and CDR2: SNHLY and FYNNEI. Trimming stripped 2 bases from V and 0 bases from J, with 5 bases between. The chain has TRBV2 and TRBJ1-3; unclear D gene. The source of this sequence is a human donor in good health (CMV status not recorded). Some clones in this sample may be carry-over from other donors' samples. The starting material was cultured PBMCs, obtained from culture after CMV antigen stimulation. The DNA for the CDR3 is TGTGCCAGCAGTGAAAGGCGCTCTGGAAACACCATATATTTT. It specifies CASSERRSGNTIYF. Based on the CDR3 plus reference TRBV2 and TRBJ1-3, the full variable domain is EPEVTQTPSHQVTQMGQEVILRCVPISNHLYFYWYRQILGQKVEFLVSFYNNEISEKSEIFDDQFSVERPDGSNFTLKIRSTKLEDSAMYFCASSERRSGNTIYFGEGSWLTVV.